Below, 11 T cell receptor beta chains from the same sample are listed, as sequenced in a study of T cell responses to AZD1222 COVID-19 vaccine. TCRdb's copy holds only in-frame clones and misses some; the assay was immunoSEQ multiplex PCR. The sample lists approximately 130,000 clones, 85% to 95% occurring once. The sequenced sample was peripheral blood, obtained on day 0 of AZD1222 vaccination. Source of these receptors: an adult in good health.

The chain combines TRBV6-1 with TRBJ1-5, with 8 bases aligning to TRBD1. J was trimmed by 1 base and V by 2 bases; bases with no gene match: 10. Germline V CDR1 and CDR2: MNHNS, SASEGT. The CDR3 is 18 amino acids. CDR3 sequence (DNA): TGTGCCAGCAGTGAATTTGTTTACAGGGGGGTGAGCAATCAGCCCCAGCATTTT. This encodes CASSEFVYRGVSNQPQHF.

The chain has TRBV20-1 and TRBJ1-5; TRBD1 matches at 9 bases. Germline trimming cut 3 bases from V and 9 bases from J; bases unmatched to any gene: 12. Per the germline V gene, CDR1 is DFQATT and CDR2 is SNEGSKA (reference sequence). CDR3 length: 15 amino acids. This CDR3 is CSASGAGTGSLPQHF. The CDR3 bases are TGCAGTGCTAGTGGGGCCGGGACAGGGAGTTTGCCCCAGCATTTT.

This clone was observed a single time. The chain joins TRBV9 to TRBJ2-2; D might be TRBD1 or TRBD2, each matching 6 bases. CDR3 length: 17 residues. The germline V gene encodes CDR1 SGDLS and CDR2 YYNGEE. V was clipped by 0 bases and J by 2 bases, with 14 bases between them. The CDR3 spells CASSVGRTGANTGELFF. CDR3 DNA sequence: TGTGCCAGCAGCGTAGGCCGGACGGGGGCAAACACCGGGGAGCTGTTTTTT.

This chain connects TRBV29-1 to TRBJ1-2; TRBD1 might be the D (5 bases). Germline-derived CDR1 and CDR2 are SQVTM and ANQGSEA. This CDR3 has 12 residues. The ends were cut back, 4 bases at V and 7 bases at J, with 13 bases in the middle. The CDR3 loop reads CSVVRGKSGYTF. CDR3 in DNA: TGCAGCGTTGTAAGGGGTAAAAGTGGCTACACCTTC.

The CDR3 DNA follows: TGTGCCAGCAGCTTAGAGGGCAGCTTTTATGGCTACACCTTC. Its protein product is CASSLEGSFYGYTF. The genes are TRBV11-1 and TRBJ1-2; D gene unclear. The CDR3 totals 14 residues. Trimming shortened V by 1 base and J by 5 bases, and 11 bases separated the two germline ends. Germline V gene sequence: CDR1 SGHAT, CDR2 FQDESV (reference sequence).

The chain uses TRBV7-2 and TRBJ1-4; D is unresolved. CDR1 and CDR2 from the germline V gene are SGHTA and FQGNSA. Trimming removed 1 base at V and 0 bases at J, with 6 bases between. The CDR3 is 15 residues long. The CDR3 sequence is CASSLVLSTNEKLFF. DNA for the CDR3: TGTGCCAGCAGCTTAGTCTTGTCAACTAATGAAAAACTGTTTTTT.

J is TRBJ2-3 and V is TRBV3-1 (or the pseudogene TRBV3-2), with 12 bases identical to TRBD2. The CDR3 has 17 residues. Losses at the gene ends were 1 base for V and 2 bases for J; bases not matched to a gene: 4. Germline CDR1 reads LGHDT; CDR2 reads YNNKEL (reference sequence). CDR3 coding DNA: TGTGCCAGCAGCCAAGTGGGACTAGCGGGTTTCACAGATACGCAGTATTTT. It translates to CASSQVGLAGFTDTQYF.

V gene TRBV5-1 combines with J gene TRBJ1-2; 7 nucleotides agree with TRBD1. The CDR3 covers 15 residues. The germline V gene has CDR1 SGHRS and CDR2 YFSETQ. V was clipped by 0 bases and J by 6 bases; unmatched bases: 8. The CDR3 coding sequence is TGCGCCAGCAGCTTGGCTTACCCAGGGGGTCATGGCTACACCTTC. Amino acid sequence: CASSLAYPGGHGYTF.

J is TRBJ2-7 and V is TRBV2; weak D call: TRBD2 (6 bases). Looked up from germline, CDR1 is SNHLY and CDR2 is FYNNEI. CDR3 size: 13 residues. The germline V and J ends were trimmed by 5 bases and 3 bases, with 11 bases remaining between them. The CDR3 sequence is CASSRGARYEQYF. The CDR3 bases are TGTGCCAGCAGTCGCGGGGCCCGCTACGAGCAGTACTTC.

The chain is built from TRBV7-2 and TRBJ2-1; 10 positions match TRBD2. Looked up from germline, CDR1 is SGHTA and CDR2 is FQGNSA. The CDR3 loop spans 15 amino acids. V lost 5 bases and J lost 3; bases outside the gene matches: 4. Written as DNA, the CDR3 is TGTGCCAGCAGCCTGAGCGGGGGGGTCTACAATGAGCAGTTCTTC. It specifies CASSLSGGVYNEQFF.

The CDR3 sequence: CASSVEGHTDTQYF. The CDR3 region has the DNA TGTGCCAGCAGCGTAGAAGGCCACACAGATACGCAGTATTTT. The chain uses TRBV9 and TRBJ2-3; D is unresolved. V lost 0 bases, J lost 2 bases, and 7 bases lay in between. The germline gives CDR1 SGDLS, CDR2 YYNGEE. This CDR3 spans 14 amino acids. Supplemented by reference TRBV9 and TRBJ2-3, the full variable domain reads DSGVTQTPKHLITATGQRVTLRCSPRSGDLSVYWYQQSLDQGLQFLIQYYNGEERAKGNILERFSAQQFPDLHSELNLSSLELGDSALYFCASSVEGHTDTQYFGPGTRLTVL.